Here is one T cell receptor (beta chain) with its context. The antigen remains undetermined. These data come from a study of cytotoxic CD8 clonotypes in ibrutinib-treated CLL. Sequencing was performed with immunoSEQ multiplex PCR; in TCRdb, only in-frame clones are kept and a portion is missing. The table includes roughly 150,000 clones, roughly 88% detected once. The V gene's germline CDR1 is LNHDA and CDR2 SQIVND (reference sequence). The CDR3 length is 14 residues. V lost 5 bases, J lost 6 bases, and 4 bases stayed unmatched. General observations from the study: Exceeding age-matched healthy donors, baseline clonality also tracked the counts of circulating CD8+ T cells. Sampling of sustained-remission and progressing patients occurred at differing times.

The source is a human donor with chronic lymphocytic leukemia. This chain uses TRBV19 with TRBJ1-1, with TRBD1 matching over 12 bases. Sample: PBMCs, taken at disease progression, from a patient treated with ibrutinib. The CDR3 loop reads CASSLGQGASEAFF. The DNA for the CDR3 is TGTGCCAGTAGTTTGGGACAGGGGGCATCTGAAGCTTTCTTT. Combining the CDR3 with reference TRBV19 and TRBJ1-1 gives the whole variable domain DGGITQSPKYLFRKEGQNVTLSCEQNLNHDAMYWYRQDPGQGLRLIYYSQIVNDFQKGDIAEGYSVSREKKESFPLTVTSAQKNPTAFYLCASSLGQGASEAFFGQGTRLTVV.